A selection of T cell receptor beta chains follows, all from one sample in a study of T cell changes during pregnancy in multiple sclerosis. Repertoires were generated with immunoSEQ multiplex PCR, while TCRdb's copy carries only in-frame clones and drops some. The repertoire consists of about 30,000 clones, with roughly 91% occurring once and the leading ten covering roughly 0.4%. The material was CD4+ T cells from peripheral blood mononuclear cells, obtained after pregnancy. Receptor source: a female donor with multiple sclerosis, enrolled in a pregnancy study. Each CDR3 is given with its conserved first and last residue. A D gene is named only where the DNA matches it firmly. The listing skips clone size in some rows; elsewhere it reads once, few, many or a size class.

clone_size: -; v_call: TRBV4-2; d_call: TRBD1; j_call: TRBJ1-2; cdr3_nt: TGTGCCAGCAGCCAATCCGGGACAGGGGTTTTCTATGGCTACACCTTC; cdr3_aa: CASSQSGTGVFYGYTF
clone_size: -; v_call: TRBV7-2; d_call: -; j_call: TRBJ2-5; cdr3_nt: TGTGCCAGCAGCAGCTACCAAGAGACCCAGTACTTC; cdr3_aa: CASSSYQETQYF
clone_size: -; v_call: TRBV11-2; d_call: -; j_call: TRBJ2-7; cdr3_nt: TGTGCCAGCAGGCGGGACTTCACCTACGAGCAGTACTTC; cdr3_aa: CASRRDFTYEQYF
clone_size: -; v_call: TRBV11-2; d_call: TRBD1; j_call: TRBJ2-7; cdr3_nt: TGTGCCAGCAGCTTGACGACAGGGGGCCTATACGAGCAGTACTTC; cdr3_aa: CASSLTTGGLYEQYF
clone_size: -; v_call: TRBV5-1; d_call: -; j_call: TRBJ2-4; cdr3_nt: TGCGCCAGCAGCTGGGGGCTACTAGCGATAGCCAAAAACATTCAGTACTTC; cdr3_aa: CASSWGLLAIAKNIQYF
clone_size: -; v_call: TRBV6-1; d_call: TRBD1; j_call: TRBJ1-4; cdr3_nt: TGTGCCAGCAGTGCGACAGGGAATGAAAAACTGTTTTTT; cdr3_aa: CASSATGNEKLFF
clone_size: -; v_call: TRBV10-3; d_call: -; j_call: TRBJ1-2; cdr3_nt: TGTGCCATCAGTGAAGCAGCCCGGGATGGCTACACCTTC; cdr3_aa: CAISEAARDGYTF
clone_size: -; v_call: TRBV7-9; d_call: TRBD2; j_call: TRBJ2-5; cdr3_nt: TGTGCCAGCAGCTCGGGGAGCGGGGCGCAAGAGACCCAGTACTTC; cdr3_aa: CASSSGSGAQETQYF
clone_size: -; v_call: TRBV7-7; d_call: -; j_call: TRBJ1-4; cdr3_nt: TGTGCCAGCAGCGCCGGCCGGGGTGTTAATGAAAAACTGTTTTTT; cdr3_aa: CASSAGRGVNEKLFF
clone_size: -; v_call: TRBV19; d_call: -; j_call: TRBJ1-1; cdr3_nt: TGTGCCAGTAGCGCTGGAGTCACGGGCACTGAAGCTTTCTTT; cdr3_aa: CASSAGVTGTEAFF
clone_size: -; v_call: TRBV2; d_call: TRBD2; j_call: TRBJ2-2; cdr3_nt: TGTGCCAGCAAGGCGGGAGTCACCGGGGAGCTGTTTTTT; cdr3_aa: CASKAGVTGELFF
clone_size: -; v_call: TRBV5-1; d_call: TRBD2; j_call: TRBJ2-3; cdr3_nt: TGCGCCAGCAGCTTGGTTTCGGCGGGGGGGCCGGTTACGCAGTATTTT; cdr3_aa: CASSLVSAGGPVTQYF
clone_size: -; v_call: TRBV5-6; d_call: -; j_call: TRBJ2-6; cdr3_nt: TGTGCCAGCAGCTTGTTTGCGGGGGGGGCCAACGTCCTGACTTTC; cdr3_aa: CASSLFAGGANVLTF
clone_size: once; v_call: TRBV7-8; d_call: -; j_call: TRBJ2-3; cdr3_nt: TGTGCCAGCAGCTCCGAACAGGGTTACACAGATACGCAGTATTTT; cdr3_aa: CASSSEQGYTDTQYF
clone_size: -; v_call: TRBV9; d_call: -; j_call: TRBJ2-2; cdr3_nt: TGTGCCAGCAGCGTAGCAGAAGGACATACGAACACCGGGGAGCTGTTTTTT; cdr3_aa: CASSVAEGHTNTGELFF
clone_size: -; v_call: TRBV19; d_call: TRBD2; j_call: TRBJ2-7; cdr3_nt: TGTGCCAGTAGTATGTTACGGGCAGCGGGAGGCTACGAGCAGTACTTC; cdr3_aa: CASSMLRAAGGYEQYF
clone_size: -; v_call: TRBV5-1; d_call: TRBD1; j_call: TRBJ2-5; cdr3_nt: TGCGCCAGCAGCTGGGGATCGGGACAGGGCGAGCCCCAGTACTTC; cdr3_aa: CASSWGSGQGEPQYF
clone_size: -; v_call: TRBV5-1; d_call: TRBD2; j_call: TRBJ2-1; cdr3_nt: TGCGCCAGCAGCTTGACTAGCGGGGGGCAAGATGAGCAGTTCTTC; cdr3_aa: CASSLTSGGQDEQFF
clone_size: -; v_call: TRBV5-4; d_call: -; j_call: TRBJ2-3; cdr3_nt: TGTGCCAGCAGCTTGCAGAACGGGAACACAGATACGCAGTATTTT; cdr3_aa: CASSLQNGNTDTQYF
clone_size: -; v_call: TRBV19; d_call: -; j_call: TRBJ1-4; cdr3_nt: TGTGCCAGTAGTATCGGTGGGGCAGAGAGTCATGAAAAACTGTTTTTT; cdr3_aa: CASSIGGAESHEKLFF
clone_size: once; v_call: TRBV14; d_call: -; j_call: TRBJ1-1; cdr3_nt: TGTGCCAGCAGCCAAGAAATACCGGGTTTGAACACTGAAGCTTTCTTT; cdr3_aa: CASSQEIPGLNTEAFF
clone_size: once; v_call: TRBV5-1; d_call: TRBD2; j_call: TRBJ2-7; cdr3_nt: TGCGCCAGCAGCTTGGAAGGGACTAGTCGGTACGAGCAGTACTTC; cdr3_aa: CASSLEGTSRYEQYF
clone_size: -; v_call: TRBV28; d_call: TRBD1; j_call: TRBJ1-2; cdr3_nt: TGTGCCAGCAGTCCGGGACAGCTACCTCGCTACACCTTC; cdr3_aa: CASSPGQLPRYTF
clone_size: -; v_call: TRBV18; d_call: TRBD1; j_call: TRBJ1-4; cdr3_nt: TGTGCCAGCTCACCACCCAAACAGGGGAATGAAAAACTGTTTTTT; cdr3_aa: CASSPPKQGNEKLFF